A single T cell receptor beta chain is shown here with its context. This clone was counted between two and nine times. Its antigen is still unknown. No base-level quality is on record; no much larger clone is a single base apart. These data originate in a study of blood T cell repertoires in COVID-19 (dated by TCRdb to 2018 to 2020). With regard to the full study: Collaborator samples came from the United States, Italy and Spain and covered acute and convalescent phases of COVID-19. Sample metadata almost always included a de-identified subject ID, COVID-19 status, age in years and sex. A freely available public database, intended as a resource for researchers studying the immune response to SARS-CoV-2, is where the repertoires were released. Samples were obtained from the ongoing ImmuneRACE study (first 160 participants) and from 1,254 subjects provided by 6 global collaborators. Subjects who had been exposed to COVID-19, were actively infected with it, or had recovered from it provided the deeply sampled blood TCRbeta repertoires that made up the dataset. Where available, HLA class I and class II types were taken from metadata supplied by the sample provider and were not determined by assay-based typing. The material from the prospective study consisted of cDNA or gDNA derived from T cells, B-cell-depleted T cells, or PBMCs.

The full study reports these points: The quantity of clinical and demographic metadata differed by source and by participant and was supplied without curation.

The collaborating institutions used their own protocols to collect whole blood in K2EDTA tubes. Collaborator samples were shipped for TCRbeta analysis as frozen whole blood, isolated PBMCs, or DNA extracted from either sample type. At the junction V is shortened by 1 base and J by 2 bases; bases outside the gene matches: 5. The CDR3 spans 15 residues, from the cysteine through the phenylalanine. The CDR3 DNA has 45 bases and is translated from base 1. The germline V gene provides CDR1 SGHRS and CDR2 YFSETQ. The immunoSEQ Assay, a bias-controlled multiplex PCR, was used to amplify TCRbeta CDR3 regions from genomic DNA. Processing in the source paper ran as follows. Within the assay, amplification of reference gene primers was used to estimate how many nucleated cells each sample contained. To quantify the absolute abundance of each unique TCRbeta CDR3 rearrangement, sequence reads were collapsed and filtered. For each sample, productive Simpson clonality was calculated as the square root of Simpson's diversity index over productive rearrangements. What TCRdb holds here is the immuneACCESS table cut down to in-frame rearrangements. Part of the clones is not present; checked against another copy, under half of the missing clones reflect an unresolved V gene, and the others are unexplained. Clonal size and the V and J genes are those of that table, whereas D and trimming came from the DNA. In all, the sample holds 18,000 or so clones, and about 88% of those were seen once. Jointly, the top ten make up roughly 10% of the sample.

The TCR was taken from a man aged 40-55 years with active COVID-19. The sample taken for sequencing was peripheral blood. This receptor chain uses TRBV5-1 and TRBJ2-7; 8 junctional bases match TRBD2. The CDR3 region has the sequence CASSLYPGGAYEQYF. The base sequence is TGCGCCAGCAGCTTGTATCCGGGAGGGGCCTACGAGCAGTACTTC.